Following are 32 T cell receptor beta chains from one sample sequenced in a study of CD8+ T cells in alopecia areata (dated by TCRdb to the late 2010s). The library was produced with the immunoSEQ multiplex PCR assay. RNA was extracted from all samples and reverse transcribed into cDNA as template for TCR sequencing. TCRdb provides this immuneACCESS table in a form limited to in-frame rearrangements. Some clones are lacking; in checked studies, under half of them reflect an unresolved V gene, and why the rest are absent is not known. The sample table contains over 120,000 clones; only one count was recorded for roughly 62% of them. The ten biggest clones cover roughly 6.7% of the sample. The time point label, read with the paper, signifies: baseline before oral tofacitinib. Material: CD4+ T cells sorted from blood, obtained at week 0. The origin of the receptors is a human donor with alopecia areata.

The CDR3 region is CASSQTFSAANEQFF. CDR3 nucleotide sequence: TGTGCCAGCAGCCAAACCTTCTCAGCCGCCAATGAGCAGTTCTTC. This chain connects TRBV4-2 to TRBJ2-1; D uncertain. The CDR3 is made up of 15 amino acids. Germline CDR1 and CDR2: LGHNA and YNFKEQ. V lost 2 bases to trimming and J lost 6 bases, with 14 bases between them.

The rearrangement uses TRBV6-5 and TRBJ2-7, with 7 nucleotides matching TRBD2. After removal of 6 bases from V and 0 bases from J, the junction contained 8 bases not matched to a gene. Germline V gene data show CDR1 as MNHEY and CDR2 as SVGAGI. This CDR3 is built from 15 residues. The CDR3 region has the DNA TGTGCCAGCAGCCGCCTTACGGGGGGCTCCTACGAGCAGTACTTC. Residues: CASSRLTGGSYEQYF.

This sequence joins TRBV15 and TRBJ2-5; D might be TRBD1 or TRBD2, each matching 6 bases. V shed 1 base and J shed 5 bases, with 11 bases lying between them. The CDR3 is made up of 14 amino acids. CDR1 and CDR2 (germline): LNHNV, YYDKDF (reference sequence). The CDR3 region has the DNA TGTGCCACCAGCAGAGGAGGAGGGGGTGAGACCCAGTACTTC. Encoded protein: CATSRGGGGETQYF.

V is TRBV30 and J is TRBJ2-5; 9 bases fit TRBD1. The germline V gene encodes CDR1 GTSNPN and CDR2 SVGIG (reference sequence). The CDR3 sequence is 14 residues long. V shed 3 bases and J 5 bases; nucleotides not matched to a gene: 7. CDR3 nucleotide sequence: TGTGCCTGGAGCACCGGACAGGGGAGGGAGACCCAGTACTTC. This encodes CAWSTGQGRETQYF.

The chain recombines TRBV7-2 with TRBJ2-1, with D possibly matching TRBD2 (6 bases). The CDR3 is 17 residues long. The germline gives CDR1 SGHTA, CDR2 FQGNSA. V was pared by 0 bases and J by 1 base, with 13 bases between. The CDR3 loop is CASSLADGAGSYNEQFF. CDR3 DNA sequence: TGTGCCAGCAGCTTAGCGGATGGAGCGGGTTCCTACAATGAGCAGTTCTTC.

This clone showed up just a few times. The V gene is TRBV9, the J gene TRBJ2-2; TRBD2 matches at 11 bases. This CDR3 has 16 residues. The trim removed 1 base at V and 4 bases at J, leaving 3 bases unmatched. Germline V lookup: CDR1 SGDLS, CDR2 YYNGEE. The CDR3 DNA follows: TGTGCCAGCAGCGTACTAGCGGGGGGTAGCACCGGGGAGCTGTTTTTT. Amino acid sequence: CASSVLAGGSTGELFF.

V usage is TRBV6-5 and J usage is TRBJ1-2; TRBD1 might be the D (5 bases). Germline CDR1 is MNHEY and CDR2 is SVGAGI. This CDR3 region has 12 residues. The germline V and J ends were trimmed by 7 bases and 6 bases, with 12 bases remaining between them. The CDR3 region is CASTGGWDGYTF. The CDR3 DNA follows: TGTGCCAGCACGGGGGGATGGGATGGCTACACCTTC.

V gene TRBV6-5 combines with J gene TRBJ1-1; TRBD1 agrees at 8 bases. Germline lookup yields CDR1 MNHEY and CDR2 SVGAGI. V lost 2 bases, J lost 4 bases, and 6 bases stayed unmatched. The CDR3 runs to 15 residues. This chain's CDR3 is CASSYAGQGGTEAFF. The CDR3 DNA sequence: TGTGCCAGCAGTTACGCCGGACAGGGCGGCACTGAAGCTTTCTTT.

The table lists this clone with a count of one. This rearrangement joins TRBV4-3 to TRBJ2-3, with 7 nucleotides matching TRBD2. Trimming at V came to 0 bases and at J to 5 bases, leaving 11 bases not matched to a gene. CDR1 and CDR2 from the germline V gene are LGHNA and YSLEER. This CDR3 has 17 residues. CDR3 DNA: TGCGCCAGCAGCCAAGAGGGTCCCGGGACTAAGGGAGATACGCAGTATTTT. This encodes CASSQEGPGTKGDTQYF.

The J gene is TRBJ2-1, the V gene TRBV30; 11 nucleotides line up with TRBD2. Germline V lookup: CDR1 GTSNPN, CDR2 SVGIG (reference sequence). The CDR3 length is 13 residues. V gave up 0 bases and J gave up 9 bases; unmatched junction bases: 1. For the CDR3, the DNA is TGTGCCTGGAGTGTTACTAGCGGGGGTGAGCAGTTCTTC. Its translation is CAWSVTSGGEQFF.

This clone was picked up many times. The chain employs TRBV7-2 and TRBJ1-5, with D possibly TRBD1 on 6 matching bases. The CDR3 runs 13 residues. Per the germline V gene, CDR1 is SGHTA and CDR2 is FQGNSA. The germline V and J ends were trimmed by 5 bases and 7 bases, with 12 bases remaining between them. CDR3 sequence (DNA): TGTGCCAGCAGCGTACAGGGAGGGCAGCCCCAGCATTTT. It codes for CASSVQGGQPQHF. Combining the CDR3 with reference TRBV7-2 and TRBJ1-5 gives the whole variable domain GAGVSQSPSNKVTEKGKDVELRCDPISGHTALYWYRQSLGQGLEFLIYFQGNSAPDKSGLPSDRFSAERTGGSVSTLTIQRTQQEDSAVYLCASSVQGGQPQHFGDGTRLSIL.

This clone was seen a single time. J is TRBJ2-5 and V is TRBV6-4; maybe TRBD2 (5 bases). The CDR3 contains 13 residues. V was pared by 4 bases and J by 5 bases, with 11 bases between. In germline, CDR1 is MRHNA, CDR2 SNTAGT. CDR3 amino acids: CASSVQPGETQYF. For the CDR3, the DNA is TGTGCCAGCAGTGTACAGCCGGGGGAGACCCAGTACTTC.

The chain links TRBV10-2 to TRBJ2-6; a weak D match, TRBD1 (5 bases). The CDR3 runs to 15 residues. Germline-derived CDR1 and CDR2 are WSHSY and SAAADI. The V and J ends lost 6 bases and 4 bases respectively, with 13 bases between them. The CDR3 DNA reads TGCGCCAGCAGACAGGTCCCGCCCGGGGCCAACGTCCTGACTTTC. Residues: CASRQVPPGANVLTF.

V usage is TRBV6-5 and J usage is TRBJ2-5; 13 positions match TRBD2. There are 15 residues in the CDR3. After removal of 4 bases from V and 5 bases from J, the junction contained 4 bases not matched to a gene. The V gene's germline CDR1 is MNHEY and CDR2 SVGAGI. CDR3 residues: CASSLLAGGPETQYF. CDR3 DNA sequence: TGTGCCAGCAGTTTACTAGCGGGGGGGCCCGAGACCCAGTACTTC.

This clone was picked up a small number of times. This chain uses TRBV29-1 with TRBJ1-2, with D tentatively TRBD1 (5 bases). Trimming shortened V by 0 bases and J by 3 bases, and 11 bases separated the two germline ends. The CDR3 spans 14 residues. Germline V gene sequence: CDR1 SQVTM, CDR2 ANQGSEA. The CDR3 DNA follows: TGCAGCGTTGAAGATGGGAGGGGATACTATGGCTACACCTTC. Its translation is CSVEDGRGYYGYTF.

This clone was found once. This chain uses TRBV7-2 with TRBJ2-3; D might be TRBD1 (6 bases). This CDR3 contains 15 residues. The V end lost 5 bases, the J end lost 0 bases, and 12 bases lay between the germline ends. Germline V gene data show CDR1 as SGHTA and CDR2 as FQGNSA. CDR3 coding DNA: TGTGCCAGCAGCCGAGGACAGCCGAGCACAGATACGCAGTATTTT. It codes for CASSRGQPSTDTQYF.

This clone appeared a single time. V and J are TRBV20-1 and TRBJ2-3, with D unclear. CDR3 size: 10 residues. Germline V gene lookup returns CDR1 DFQATT and CDR2 SNEGSKA (reference sequence). The ends were cut back, 7 bases at V and 6 bases at J, with 8 bases in the middle. In DNA, the CDR3 is TGCAGTGTATCAGACGATACGCAGTATTTT. This codes for CSVSDDTQYF.

V gene TRBV9 combines with J gene TRBJ2-1; 10 positions match TRBD2. This CDR3 comprises 15 residues. V was pared by 0 bases and J by 7 bases, with 4 bases of the junction left unmatched. CDR1 is SGDLS and CDR2 is YYNGEE in the germline V gene. DNA for the CDR3: TGTGCCAGCAGCGTAGTGGCTAGCGGGGGTAATGAGCAGTTCTTC. It codes for CASSVVASGGNEQFF.

The chain carries TRBV9 and TRBJ1-4; 7 bases align to TRBD1. CDR3 length: 15 residues. From germline, CDR1 is SGDLS and CDR2 YYNGEE. V lost 3 bases and J lost 7; bases outside the gene matches: 9. The CDR3 protein is CASSALQGRGEKLFF. CDR3 DNA sequence: TGTGCCAGCAGCGCGTTACAGGGGAGGGGTGAAAAACTGTTTTTT.

This chain links TRBV7-6 with TRBJ2-7, with D perhaps matching TRBD1 or TRBD2 (5 bases each). Germline assignment: CDR1 SGHVS and CDR2 FNYEAQ. V was shortened by 1 base and J by 0 bases, with 7 bases between the two germline ends. The CDR3 consists of 14 residues. CDR3 DNA sequence: TGTGCCAGCAGCTTAGGTGGGGGCTCCTACGAGCAGTACTTC. This gives the protein CASSLGGGSYEQYF. The full variable domain, completed using reference TRBV7-6 and TRBJ2-7, is GAGVSQSPRYKVTKRGQDVALRCDPISGHVSLYWYRQALGQGPEFLTYFNYEAQQDKSGLPNDRFSAERPEGSISTLTIQRTEQRDSAMYRCASSLGGGSYEQYFGPGTRLTVT.

V is TRBV2 and J is TRBJ1-2; 7 nucleotides agree with TRBD1. The V gene's germline CDR1 is SNHLY and CDR2 FYNNEI. The CDR3 has 12 amino acids. V shed 8 bases, J shed 5 bases, and the junction held 5 bases outside the gene matches. CDR3 sequence (DNA): TGTGCCAGCCGACGGGACAGTTATGGCTACACCTTC. Its translation: CASRRDSYGYTF. Combining the CDR3 with reference TRBV2 and TRBJ1-2 gives the whole variable domain EPEVTQTPSHQVTQMGQEVILRCVPISNHLYFYWYRQILGQKVEFLVSFYNNEISEKSEIFDDQFSVERPDGSNFTLKIRSTKLEDSAMYFCASRRDSYGYTFGSGTRLTVV.

The sample holds a few counts of this clone. This chain links TRBV10-3 with TRBJ2-7; D is possibly TRBD1 (6 bases). V was trimmed by 6 bases and J by 1 base, leaving 10 bases between them. Germline V gene lookup returns CDR1 ENHRY and CDR2 SYGVKD. This CDR3 contains 13 residues. CDR3 sequence (DNA): TGTGCCATCAGCTCCCAGGGGTCCTACGAGCAGTACTTC. This encodes CAISSQGSYEQYF.

This chain joins TRBV30 and TRBJ2-7, with 10 positions matching TRBD1. Germline lookup yields CDR1 GTSNPN and CDR2 SVGIG (reference sequence). This CDR3 has 14 amino acids. Unmatched junction bases numbered 4, after V lost 1 base and J lost 4 bases. CDR3 sequence (DNA): TGTGCCTGGAGTGGGCAGGACAGGGGGTACGAGCAGTACTTC. Residues: CAWSGQDRGYEQYF. The variable domain in full, with the rest retrieved from reference TRBV30 and TRBJ2-7, is SQTIHQWPATLVQPVGSPLSLECTVEGTSNPNLYWYRQAAGRGLQLLFYSVGIGQISSEVPQNLSASRPQDRQFILSSKKLLLSDSGFYLCAWSGQDRGYEQYFGPGTRLTVT.

The CDR3 loop is CASKGGGSEAFF. CDR3 in DNA: TGTGCCAGCAAAGGTGGGGGCTCTGAAGCTTTCTTT. V is TRBV27 and J is TRBJ1-1; maybe TRBD1 (6 bases). Trimming stripped 7 bases from V and 6 bases from J, with 12 bases between. Germline V gene lookup returns CDR1 MNHEY and CDR2 SMNVEV (reference sequence). CDR3 length: 12 residues.

The J gene is TRBJ1-3, the V gene TRBV5-1, with TRBD1 as a possible D gene (5 bases). Germline-derived CDR1 and CDR2 are SGHRS and YFSETQ. The CDR3 covers 14 residues. V lost 1 base and J lost 3, with 8 bases in between. CDR3 sequence: CASSLSGRGNTIYF. DNA of the CDR3: TGCGCCAGCAGCTTGTCAGGGCGTGGAAACACCATATATTTT. The full variable domain, its missing parts supplied by reference TRBV5-1 and TRBJ1-3, is KAGVTQTPRYLIKTRGQQVTLSCSPISGHRSVSWYQQTPGQGLQFLFEYFSETQRNKGNFPGRFSGRQFSNSRSEMNVSTLELGDSALYLCASSLSGRGNTIYFGEGSWLTVV.

The chain recombines TRBV2 with TRBJ1-2; D perhaps matches TRBD1 (5 bases). The germline V gene encodes CDR1 SNHLY and CDR2 FYNNEI. V lost 2 bases and J lost 7, with 11 bases in between. The CDR3 extends over 13 amino acids. The CDR3 DNA sequence: TGTGCCAGCAGTGAAAGGGGTACGCGTGGCTACACCTTC. Its protein is CASSERGTRGYTF.

The chain links TRBV11-3 to TRBJ2-7, with 9 positions matching TRBD1. With V trimmed by 3 bases and J by 3 bases, 6 bases remained unmatched. Germline CDR1 SGHNT, CDR2 YENEEA. This CDR3 contains 15 residues. CDR3 DNA: TGTGCCAGCAGCTTGGATGGGACAGGGATCTACGAGCAGTACTTC. Protein product: CASSLDGTGIYEQYF.

This clone was detected a few times. CDR3 in DNA: TGTGCCAGCAGTGGGACTAGCGGGGATACGCAGTATTTT. This gives the protein CASSGTSGDTQYF. V usage is TRBV2 and J usage is TRBJ2-3; 11 positions agree with TRBD2. This CDR3 comprises 13 residues. Germline CDR1 is SNHLY and CDR2 is FYNNEI. Unmatched junction bases numbered 0, after V lost 4 bases and J lost 6 bases.

This chain joins TRBV30 and TRBJ1-1; TRBD1 aligns across 7 bases. This CDR3 is built from 13 residues. Trimming took 4 bases from V and 5 from J; bases not matched to a gene: 7. CDR1 GTSNPN and CDR2 SVGIG come from the germline V gene (reference sequence). CDR3 DNA sequence: TGTGCCTGGACTAGGGGGCTGGATACTGAAGCTTTCTTT. Encoded protein: CAWTRGLDTEAFF.

The rearrangement joins TRBV4-3 to TRBJ2-7; D is possibly TRBD2 (6 bases). The CDR3 is made up of 14 amino acids. V shed 4 bases and J shed 3 bases, with 13 bases lying between them. CDR1 is LGHNA and CDR2 is YSLEER in the germline V gene. CDR3 residues: CASSRDRRGYEQYF. The CDR3 DNA follows: TGCGCCAGCAGCCGGGATCGGAGGGGCTACGAGCAGTACTTC.

This clone was seen just once. The junction shows a germline mismatch at one end, possibly a read error. This chain uses TRBV6-5 with TRBJ2-5; TRBD1 aligns across 7 bases. This CDR3 is built from 15 residues. Germline V CDR1 and CDR2: MNHEY, SVGAGI. In DNA form, the CDR3 reads TGTGCCAGCAATTACGCGGCAGGGGGTATGAAGACCCAGTACTTC. Translation gives CASNYAAGGMKTQYF.

The chain uses TRBV12-5 and TRBJ2-1, with D possibly matching TRBD2 (5 bases). The CDR3 loop spans 16 amino acids. CDR1 and CDR2 from the germline V gene are LGHNT and FRNRAP. V lost 2 bases and J lost 2, with 13 bases in between. The CDR3 loop reads CASGLILALAYNEQFF. Written as DNA, the CDR3 is TGTGCTAGTGGTTTGATCCTAGCATTGGCCTACAATGAGCAGTTCTTC.